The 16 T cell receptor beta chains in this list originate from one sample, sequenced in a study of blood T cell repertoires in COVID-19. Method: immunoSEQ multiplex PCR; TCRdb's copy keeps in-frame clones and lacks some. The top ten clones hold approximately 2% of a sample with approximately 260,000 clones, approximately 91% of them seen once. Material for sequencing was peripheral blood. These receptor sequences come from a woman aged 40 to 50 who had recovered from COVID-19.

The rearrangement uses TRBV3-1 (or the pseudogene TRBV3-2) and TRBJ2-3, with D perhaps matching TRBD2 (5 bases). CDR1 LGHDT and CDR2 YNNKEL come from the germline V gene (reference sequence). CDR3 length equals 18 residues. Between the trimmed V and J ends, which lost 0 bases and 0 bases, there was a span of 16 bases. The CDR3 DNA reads TGTGCCAGCAGCCAAGATCGGAGCGGAGACACTAGCACAGATACGCAGTATTTT. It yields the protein CASSQDRSGDTSTDTQYF.

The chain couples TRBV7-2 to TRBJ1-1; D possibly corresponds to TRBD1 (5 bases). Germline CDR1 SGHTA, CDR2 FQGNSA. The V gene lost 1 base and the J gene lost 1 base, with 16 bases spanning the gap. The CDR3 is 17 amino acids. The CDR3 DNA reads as TGTGCCAGCAGCTTAGGCTTCTGGGGGGAAAAGAACACTGAAGCTTTCTTT. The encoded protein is CASSLGFWGEKNTEAFF.

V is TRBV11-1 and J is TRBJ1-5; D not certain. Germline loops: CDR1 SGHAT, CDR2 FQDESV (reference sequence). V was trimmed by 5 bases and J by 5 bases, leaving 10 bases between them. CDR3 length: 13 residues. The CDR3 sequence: CASSSMMDQPQHF. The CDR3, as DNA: TGTGCCAGCAGCAGCATGATGGATCAGCCCCAGCATTTT.

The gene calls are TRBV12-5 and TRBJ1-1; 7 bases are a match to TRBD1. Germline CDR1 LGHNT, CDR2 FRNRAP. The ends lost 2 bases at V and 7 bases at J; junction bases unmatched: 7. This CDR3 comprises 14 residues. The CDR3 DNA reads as TGTGCTAGTGGTTTGTCGTACAGGGGTGGTGAAGCTTTCTTT. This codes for CASGLSYRGGEAFF.

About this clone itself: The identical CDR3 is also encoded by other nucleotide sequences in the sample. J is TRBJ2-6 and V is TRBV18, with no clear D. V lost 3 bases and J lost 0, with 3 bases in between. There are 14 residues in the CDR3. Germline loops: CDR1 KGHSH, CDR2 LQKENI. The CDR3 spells CASSPYSGANVLTF. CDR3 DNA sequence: TGTGCCAGCTCACCCTACTCTGGGGCCAACGTCCTGACTTTC.

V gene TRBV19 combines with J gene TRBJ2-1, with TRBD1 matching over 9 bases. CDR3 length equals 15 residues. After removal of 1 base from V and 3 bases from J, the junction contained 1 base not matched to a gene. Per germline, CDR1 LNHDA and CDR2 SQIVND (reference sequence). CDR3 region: CASSIGQGGYNEQFF. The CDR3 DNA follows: TGTGCCAGTAGTATAGGACAGGGGGGCTACAATGAGCAGTTCTTC.

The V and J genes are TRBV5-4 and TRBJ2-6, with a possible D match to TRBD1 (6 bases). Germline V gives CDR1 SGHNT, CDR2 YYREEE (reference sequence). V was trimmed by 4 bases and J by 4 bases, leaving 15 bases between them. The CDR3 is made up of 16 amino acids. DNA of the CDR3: TGTGCCAGCAGCGAACCTAACAGGGCCGGGGCCAACGTCCTGACTTTC. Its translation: CASSEPNRAGANVLTF.

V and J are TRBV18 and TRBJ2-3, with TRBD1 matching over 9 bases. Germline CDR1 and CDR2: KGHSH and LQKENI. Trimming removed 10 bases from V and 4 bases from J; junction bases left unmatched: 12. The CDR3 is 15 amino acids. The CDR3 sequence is CATKADRGVSDTQYF. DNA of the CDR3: TGTGCCACCAAAGCCGACAGGGGGGTATCAGATACGCAGTATTTT.

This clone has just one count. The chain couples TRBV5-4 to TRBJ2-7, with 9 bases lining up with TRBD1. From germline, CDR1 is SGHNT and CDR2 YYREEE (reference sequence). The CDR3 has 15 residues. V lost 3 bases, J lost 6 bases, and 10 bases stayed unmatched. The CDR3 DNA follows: TGTGCCAGCAGCTCAGAACAGGGGGCGCGGGTCGAGCAGTACTTC. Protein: CASSSEQGARVEQYF.

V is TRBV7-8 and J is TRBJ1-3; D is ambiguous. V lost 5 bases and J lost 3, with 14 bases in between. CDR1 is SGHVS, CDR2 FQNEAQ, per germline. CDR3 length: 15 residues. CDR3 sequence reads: CASSPSPNSGNTIYF. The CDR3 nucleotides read TGTGCCAGCAGCCCGTCCCCTAATAGTGGAAACACCATATATTTT.

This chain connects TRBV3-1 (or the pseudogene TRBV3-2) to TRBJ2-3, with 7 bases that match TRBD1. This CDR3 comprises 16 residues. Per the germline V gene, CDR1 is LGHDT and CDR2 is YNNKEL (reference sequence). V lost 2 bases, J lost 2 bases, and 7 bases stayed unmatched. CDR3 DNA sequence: TGTGCCAGCAGCCAATCCCTGACAGGGTTCACAGATACGCAGTATTTT. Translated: CASSQSLTGFTDTQYF.

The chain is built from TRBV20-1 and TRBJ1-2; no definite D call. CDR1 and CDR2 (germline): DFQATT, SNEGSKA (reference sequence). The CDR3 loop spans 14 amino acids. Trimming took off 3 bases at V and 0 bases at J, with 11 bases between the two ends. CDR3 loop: CSASSPGANYGYTF. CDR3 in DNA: TGCAGTGCTAGTTCTCCGGGAGCTAACTATGGCTACACCTTC.

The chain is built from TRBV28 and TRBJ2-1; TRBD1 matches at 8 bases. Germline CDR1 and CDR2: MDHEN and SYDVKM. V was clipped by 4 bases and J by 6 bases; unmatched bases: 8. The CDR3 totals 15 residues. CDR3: CASSSGQGRGNEQFF. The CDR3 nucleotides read TGTGCCAGCAGTTCCGGACAGGGACGAGGCAATGAGCAGTTCTTC.

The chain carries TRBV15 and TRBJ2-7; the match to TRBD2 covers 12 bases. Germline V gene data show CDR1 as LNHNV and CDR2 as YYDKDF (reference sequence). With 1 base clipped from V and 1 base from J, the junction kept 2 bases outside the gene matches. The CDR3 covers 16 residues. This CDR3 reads CATSRVGTSGSYEQYF. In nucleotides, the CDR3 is TGTGCCACCAGCAGAGTTGGGACTAGCGGGTCCTACGAGCAGTACTTC.

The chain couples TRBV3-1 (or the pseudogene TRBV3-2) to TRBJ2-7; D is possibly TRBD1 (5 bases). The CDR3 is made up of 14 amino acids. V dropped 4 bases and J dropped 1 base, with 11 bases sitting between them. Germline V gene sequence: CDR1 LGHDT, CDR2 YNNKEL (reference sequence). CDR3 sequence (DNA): TGTGCCAGCAGCCTAGCAGGGATTTCCTACGAGCAGTACTTC. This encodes CASSLAGISYEQYF.

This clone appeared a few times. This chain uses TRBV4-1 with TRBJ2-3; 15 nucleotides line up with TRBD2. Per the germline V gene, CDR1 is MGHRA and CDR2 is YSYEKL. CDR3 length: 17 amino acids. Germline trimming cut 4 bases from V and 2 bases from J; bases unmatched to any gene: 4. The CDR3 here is CASSLGLAGGPTDTQYF. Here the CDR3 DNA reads TGCGCCAGCAGCCTCGGACTAGCGGGAGGGCCCACAGATACGCAGTATTTT.